The rows below give T cell receptor beta chains drawn from one sample of a study of human T cells and chemical hapten exposure. Via MiXCR, TCRdb re-called the RACE reads, giving one row per CDR3 protein. The table lists around 57,000 distinct CDR3 sequences, 11% of them singletons. Sequencing used whole blood, obtained in connection with sensitization to the hapten diphenylcyclopropenone (DPC). Receptor source: a woman between 40 and 55 years old with alopecia areata. Some clones in this sample may be carry-over from other donors' samples. The CDR3 runs from the conserved cysteine through the conserved F or W. The D gene is left open where the match is weak. Clone size, where shown, is once, few, many, or a class for clones that have expanded.

j_call	d_call	clone_size	v_call	cdr3_nt	cdr3_aa
TRBJ2-3	NA	many	TRBV12-3/TRBV12-4	TGTGCCACCCTAGGTCGTGGATACACAGATACGCAGTATTTT	CATLGRGYTDTQYF
TRBJ1-1	NA	many	TRBV14	TGTGCCAGCAGCCAAGTCGAGGGTCCCACTGAAGCTTTCTTT	CASSQVEGPTEAFF
TRBJ1-1	NA	few	TRBV3-1	TGTGCCAGCAGCCAAGGGGGGGGTTACATGAACACTGAAGCTTTCTTT	CASSQGGGYMNTEAFF
TRBJ2-1	NA	many	TRBV24-1	TGTGCCACCAGTGCCATCCTTAAAGATGAGCAGTTCTTC	CATSAILKDEQFF
TRBJ2-2	NA	few	TRBV6-2/TRBV6-3	TGTGCCAGCAGTTACGGTGCGGGGGCTGACACCGGGGAGCTGTTTTTT	CASSYGAGADTGELFF
TRBJ2-7	TRBD2	many	TRBV28	TGTGCCAGCAGTCCAAAACTAGCGGGGAGCTCCTACGAGCAGTACTTC	CASSPKLAGSSYEQYF
TRBJ1-1	TRBD1	NA	TRBV11-2	TGTGCCAGCAGCCCGCACAGGGGGCAGAACACCGAAGCTTTCTTT	CASSPHRGQNTEAFF
TRBJ2-5	NA	few	TRBV5-1	TGCGCCAGCAGCGTGAGGGGGAGCCCCCAAGAGACCCAGTACTTC	CASSVRGSPQETQYF
TRBJ2-3	NA	many	TRBV12-3/TRBV12-4	TGTGCCAGCAGTCCGACGGGGAGCGCAGATACGCAGTATTTT	CASSPTGSADTQYF
TRBJ2-1	NA	NA	TRBV29-1	TGCAGCGTTGCCGGACAGCTCCCCTACAATGAGCAGTTCTTC	CSVAGQLPYNEQFF
TRBJ2-1	TRBD2	many	TRBV6-2/TRBV6-3	TGTGCCAGCAGTTTCAGCCGGGGGGATAATGAGCAGTTCTTC	CASSFSRGDNEQFF